Listed below are T cell receptor beta chains from one sample, sequenced in a study of cytomegalovirus exposure and HLA in healthy donors. Sequenced by immunoSEQ multiplex PCR; TCRdb stores in-frame clones only, minus some. The sample shows roughly 140,000 clones, roughly nine tenths of them seen only once. Specimen: PBMCs. The source of these receptors is a woman aged 18-35 years in good health and CMV-seropositive. Each CDR3 is given with its conserved first and last residue. The D gene is left open where the match is weak. Size is omitted from some rows. Given values are once, few, many or a class for expanded clones.

j_gene,d_gene,v_gene,abundance,CDR3aa,CDR3nt
TRBJ2-6,TRBD2,TRBV5-1,-,CASSFGGEANVLTF,TGCGCCAGCAGCTTCGGGGGGGAGGCCAACGTCCTGACTTTC
TRBJ2-7,TRBD2,TRBV4-2,-,CASSQDGLAGYEQYF,TGTGCCAGCAGCCAAGATGGACTAGCGGGTTACGAGCAGTACTTC
TRBJ2-5,-,TRBV9,-,CASSVGDRNQETQYF,TGTGCCAGCAGCGTAGGAGACAGAAACCAAGAGACCCAGTACTTC
TRBJ1-5,-,TRBV30,-,CAWSVYGRGNQPQHF,TGTGCCTGGAGTGTATATGGGAGGGGCAATCAGCCCCAGCATTTT
TRBJ2-7,-,TRBV5-1,-,CASSTGPLGSSYEQYF,TGCGCCAGCAGCACAGGCCCTTTGGGATCCTCCTACGAGCAGTACTTC
TRBJ2-7,-,TRBV7-2,-,CASTKGVGEQYF,TGTGCCAGCACCAAGGGAGTGGGCGAGCAGTACTTC
TRBJ2-1,TRBD2,TRBV9,-,CASSGTERDLNNEQFF,TGTGCCAGCAGCGGGACCGAGCGGGACCTAAACAATGAGCAGTTCTTC
TRBJ1-2,TRBD1,TRBV29-1,-,CSVTGGEDVNYGYTF,TGCAGCGTTACAGGGGGGGAGGACGTTAACTATGGCTACACCTTC
TRBJ2-7,TRBD2,TRBV27,-,CASSLHGGIGSYEQYF,TGTGCCAGCAGTTTACACGGGGGGATAGGCTCCTACGAGCAGTACTTC
TRBJ1-2,-,TRBV19,few,CASTPPGAGGYTF,TGTGCCAGTACCCCTCCAGGGGCTGGAGGCTACACCTTC
TRBJ1-1,-,TRBV29-1,-,CSVYRAGITEAFF,TGCAGCGTTTACAGGGCTGGAATCACTGAAGCTTTCTTT
TRBJ2-7,-,TRBV7-6,-,CASSSGETYEQYF,TGTGCCAGCAGCTCAGGGGAGACCTACGAGCAGTACTTC
TRBJ1-2,-,TRBV29-1,-,CSAAPPGGYGYTF,TGCAGCGCCGCCCCCCCGGGAGGCTATGGCTACACCTTC
TRBJ1-2,-,TRBV6-1,-,CASRESMTNYGYTF,TGTGCCAGCAGGGAGAGTATGACTAACTATGGCTACACCTTC
TRBJ2-2,TRBD2,TRBV5-1,-,CASTLTSGALNTGELFF,TGCGCCAGCACCTTGACTAGCGGGGCCCTGAACACCGGGGAGCTGTTTTTT
TRBJ2-3,-,TRBV30,-,CAWDERRRSTDTQYF,TGTGCCTGGGATGAGCGGAGAAGAAGCACAGATACGCAGTATTTT
TRBJ1-2,-,TRBV25-1,-,CASSALLNYGYTF,TGTGCCAGCAGTGCCCTCCTTAACTATGGCTACACCTTC
TRBJ1-2,-,TRBV6-5,-,CASSPGLANYGYTF,TGTGCCAGCAGCCCGGGACTCGCAAACTATGGCTACACCTTC
TRBJ1-4,-,TRBV6-5,-,CASSLQKSTNEKLFF,TGTGCCAGCAGTTTACAGAAATCAACTAATGAAAAACTGTTTTTT
TRBJ2-1,TRBD2,TRBV9,-,CASSRSLGGEQFF,TGTGCCAGCAGCCGGTCTTTGGGAGGGGAGCAGTTCTTC
TRBJ2-3,TRBD2,TRBV10-3,-,CAIRGTSGYTDTQYF,TGTGCCATCAGGGGGACTAGCGGATACACAGATACGCAGTATTTT
TRBJ2-1,TRBD2,TRBV6-5,-,CASSYSGREAVHEQFF,TGTGCCAGCAGTTACTCTGGGCGGGAGGCCGTGCATGAGCAGTTCTTC
TRBJ1-1,-,TRBV5-6,-,CASSLAGVSTEAFF,TGTGCCAGCAGCTTGGCCGGGGTTAGCACTGAAGCTTTCTTT
TRBJ2-1,TRBD2,TRBV5-1,-,CASTRQGLAGGNEQFF,TGCGCCAGCACCAGGCAGGGACTAGCGGGAGGCAATGAGCAGTTCTTC
TRBJ2-1,TRBD2,TRBV4-1,once,CASSQYSGRPNNEQFF,TGCGCCAGCAGCCAATACAGCGGGAGGCCGAACAATGAGCAGTTCTTC
TRBJ2-2,-,TRBV28,-,CATSTFPNTGELFF,TGTGCCACCTCGACATTCCCGAACACCGGGGAGCTGTTTTTT
TRBJ2-7,-,TRBV11-2,-,CASSLGLSSYEQYF,TGTGCCAGCAGCTTAGGGCTCAGCTCCTACGAGCAGTACTTC
TRBJ1-2,-,TRBV6-5,-,CASSYLRGGVDGYTF,TGTGCCAGCAGTTACCTACGAGGGGGGGTTGATGGCTACACCTTC
TRBJ2-7,-,TRBV5-1,once,CASSRLGSYEQYF,TGCGCCAGCAGCCGACTAGGTTCCTACGAGCAGTACTTC
TRBJ2-5,TRBD1,TRBV30,-,CAWDRGPQETQYF,TGTGCCTGGGACAGGGGGCCCCAAGAGACCCAGTACTTC
TRBJ2-3,-,TRBV27,-,CASRPTSREADTQYF,TGTGCCAGCAGACCAACTAGCAGGGAGGCAGATACGCAGTATTTT
TRBJ2-3,TRBD2,TRBV19,-,CASSIGSGSSTDTQYF,TGTGCCAGTAGTATAGGTAGCGGGTCTAGCACAGATACGCAGTATTTT
TRBJ2-5,-,TRBV30,-,CAWSPWTGGRETQYF,TGTGCCTGGAGTCCCTGGACCGGGGGTCGGGAGACCCAGTACTTC
TRBJ2-1,-,TRBV2,once,CASSLRLANEQFF,TGTGCCAGCAGTCTCCGTTTAGCGAATGAGCAGTTCTTC
TRBJ2-7,TRBD1,TRBV5-1,-,CASSQDRANEQYF,TGCGCCAGCAGCCAGGACAGGGCCAACGAGCAGTACTTC
TRBJ2-5,-,TRBV25-1,-,CASSELDTLEETQYF,TGTGCCAGCAGTGAATTGGACACGTTAGAAGAGACCCAGTACTTC
TRBJ1-2,-,TRBV30,-,CAWSESGSYGYTF,TGTGCCTGGAGTGAATCAGGGTCCTATGGCTACACCTTC
TRBJ1-4,-,TRBV10-3,few,CAISESIGEKLFF,TGTGCCATCAGTGAGTCGATCGGTGAAAAACTGTTTTTT
TRBJ2-5,TRBD1,TRBV28,-,CASIMTGEETQYF,TGTGCCAGCATTATGACAGGGGAAGAGACCCAGTACTTC
TRBJ2-1,TRBD2,TRBV5-6,-,CASSSLLAGGFNEQFF,TGTGCCAGCAGCTCATTGCTAGCGGGAGGATTCAATGAGCAGTTCTTC
TRBJ2-7,TRBD2,TRBV7-6,-,CASSTSASSYEQYF,TGTGCCAGCAGTACTAGCGCGAGCTCCTACGAGCAGTACTTC
TRBJ2-7,TRBD2,TRBV5-1,-,CASTRLAGDREQYF,TGCGCCAGCACCAGACTAGCGGGAGATCGCGAGCAGTACTTC
TRBJ2-1,TRBD2,TRBV10-1,-,CASSEGTSGWYGEQFF,TGCGCCAGCAGTGAGGGGACTAGCGGGTGGTACGGTGAGCAGTTCTTC